This record looks at one TCR beta chain sequence and its context. The antigen remains undetermined. Healthy adults negative for HIV, lacking recent acute infections or vaccinations, served as donors. This entry is derived from a study of shared clonotypes between healthy human individuals. The data were produced by immunoSEQ multiplex PCR, yet TCRdb's version contains in-frame clones alone and is incomplete. The table has about 2 million clones, approximately 95% seen once. Germline CDR1 and CDR2: GTSNPN and SVGIG (reference sequence). V was pared by 1 base and J by 3 bases, with 10 bases between. The CDR3 runs 14 residues. Study conclusions and caveats: A generally larger estimated richness was seen in naive subsets than in memory subsets. All-four-donor shared clonotypes had higher generation probabilities than non-shared clonotypes did.

The receptor was isolated from a man between 18 and 35 years old in good health. This chain links TRBV30 with TRBJ2-1, with D tentatively TRBD1 (6 bases). Sequenced input: naive CD4+ T cells sorted from blood. Noted subset: CD45RA+ positively selected. The CDR3 protein is CAWSADRYYNEQFF. CDR3 nucleotides: TGTGCCTGGAGTGCCGACAGGTACTACAATGAGCAGTTCTTC.